The rows below give T cell receptor beta chains drawn from one sample of a study of PD-1 blockade in classical Hodgkin lymphoma. Libraries were prepared by immunoSEQ multiplex PCR; TCRdb keeps only in-frame clonotypes and omits some of them. The sample lists about 60,000 clones, 90% occurring once. The sample here was peripheral blood mononuclear cells (PBMCs), taken at baseline. These receptor sequences come from a human donor with classical Hodgkin lymphoma. The CDR3 runs from the conserved cysteine through the conserved F or W. The D gene is left open where the match is weak. Size is stated for part of the rows, as once, few or many counts, or as a class when the clone is expanded.

clone size: NA
J gene: TRBJ2-5
V gene: TRBV5-6
D gene: TRBD2
CDR3 protein: CASSLVAASGRRATQYF
CDR3 DNA: TGTGCCAGCAGCTTGGTGGCAGCTAGCGGGAGGAGAGCGACCCAGTACTTC

clone size: NA
J gene: TRBJ2-3
V gene: TRBV9
D gene: NA
CDR3 protein: CASSVTGSTDTQYF
CDR3 DNA: TGTGCCAGCAGCGTGACAGGTTCCACAGATACGCAGTATTTT

clone size: few
J gene: TRBJ2-1
V gene: TRBV5-4
D gene: TRBD2
CDR3 protein: CASSSGLAGGGGEQFF
CDR3 DNA: TGTGCCAGCAGCTCGGGACTAGCGGGAGGTGGCGGTGAGCAGTTCTTC

clone size: NA
J gene: TRBJ1-5
V gene: TRBV15
D gene: NA
CDR3 protein: CATSSFSNQPQHF
CDR3 DNA: TGTGCCACCAGTTCGTTTAGCAATCAGCCCCAGCATTTT

clone size: NA
J gene: TRBJ2-2
V gene: TRBV5-1
D gene: TRBD1
CDR3 protein: CASSGRTGAGELFF
CDR3 DNA: TGCGCCAGCAGCGGCCGGACAGGGGCCGGGGAGCTGTTTTTT

clone size: NA
J gene: TRBJ2-3
V gene: TRBV30
D gene: NA
CDR3 protein: CAWSTGTSTDTQYF
CDR3 DNA: TGTGCCTGGAGCACCGGGACTAGCACAGATACGCAGTATTTT

clone size: NA
J gene: TRBJ2-5
V gene: TRBV14
D gene: NA
CDR3 protein: CASSQDFPETQYF
CDR3 DNA: TGTGCCAGCAGCCAAGATTTTCCAGAGACCCAGTACTTC

clone size: NA
J gene: TRBJ2-3
V gene: TRBV4-1
D gene: NA
CDR3 protein: CASSQGYGSQPDTQYF
CDR3 DNA: TGCGCCAGCAGCCAAGGTTACGGGAGCCAGCCAGATACGCAGTATTTT

clone size: NA
J gene: TRBJ2-3
V gene: TRBV28
D gene: TRBD2
CDR3 protein: CASTSAGGTDTQYF
CDR3 DNA: TGTGCCAGCACCTCAGCGGGAGGCACAGATACGCAGTATTTT

clone size: once
J gene: TRBJ2-3
V gene: TRBV10-3
D gene: TRBD1
CDR3 protein: CAISEGTGGTDTQYF
CDR3 DNA: TGTGCCATCAGTGAGGGGACAGGGGGCACAGATACGCAGTATTTT

clone size: NA
J gene: TRBJ2-2
V gene: TRBV5-1
D gene: NA
CDR3 protein: CASSLNIQGTGELFF
CDR3 DNA: TGCGCCAGCAGCTTAAACATCCAAGGAACCGGGGAGCTGTTTTTT

clone size: NA
J gene: TRBJ2-2
V gene: TRBV27
D gene: NA
CDR3 protein: CASSLVGAGELFF
CDR3 DNA: TGTGCCAGCAGTTTAGTGGGGGCCGGGGAGCTGTTTTTT

clone size: NA
J gene: TRBJ2-1
V gene: TRBV4-1
D gene: NA
CDR3 protein: CASSQGSARYNEQFF
CDR3 DNA: TGCGCCAGCAGCCAAGGATCGGCCAGATACAATGAGCAGTTCTTC

clone size: NA
J gene: TRBJ2-3
V gene: TRBV13
D gene: NA
CDR3 protein: CASLLQGSDTQYF
CDR3 DNA: TGTGCCAGCTTGCTCCAGGGTTCAGATACGCAGTATTTT

clone size: NA
J gene: TRBJ1-3
V gene: TRBV2
D gene: NA
CDR3 protein: CASRGDGGNTIYF
CDR3 DNA: TGTGCCAGCAGGGGGGACGGAGGAAACACCATATATTTT

clone size: NA
J gene: TRBJ1-1
V gene: TRBV27
D gene: TRBD1
CDR3 protein: CASSSGQGKGYTEAFF
CDR3 DNA: TGTGCCAGCAGTTCCGGACAGGGGAAGGGGTACACTGAAGCTTTCTTT

clone size: medium-sized
J gene: TRBJ1-1
V gene: TRBV6-5
D gene: TRBD1
CDR3 protein: CASSYSGQGGTEAFF
CDR3 DNA: TGTGCCAGCAGTTACTCCGGACAGGGGGGGACTGAAGCTTTCTTT

clone size: NA
J gene: TRBJ1-4
V gene: TRBV12-5
D gene: NA
CDR3 protein: CASGLLDRSKGEKLFF
CDR3 DNA: TGTGCTAGTGGTTTGTTGGATAGATCGAAAGGGGAAAAACTGTTTTTT

clone size: NA
J gene: TRBJ2-2
V gene: TRBV5-8
D gene: TRBD1
CDR3 protein: CASSRKDRGFGELFF
CDR3 DNA: TGTGCCAGCAGCCGTAAGGACAGGGGATTCGGGGAGCTGTTTTTT

clone size: once
J gene: TRBJ2-1
V gene: TRBV9
D gene: TRBD2
CDR3 protein: CASSVGLAGGHEQFF
CDR3 DNA: TGTGCCAGCAGCGTTGGACTAGCGGGGGGCCATGAGCAGTTCTTC

clone size: NA
J gene: TRBJ2-3
V gene: TRBV2
D gene: NA
CDR3 protein: CASSAVAGAGTDTQYF
CDR3 DNA: TGTGCCAGCAGTGCGGTCGCGGGGGCGGGGACAGATACGCAGTATTTT

clone size: NA
J gene: TRBJ2-5
V gene: TRBV28
D gene: TRBD1
CDR3 protein: CASSLWRTGREETQYF
CDR3 DNA: TGTGCCAGCAGTTTATGGAGGACAGGCAGGGAGGAGACCCAGTACTTC

clone size: NA
J gene: TRBJ2-7
V gene: TRBV5-1
D gene: NA
CDR3 protein: CASSRVGRPPDEQYF
CDR3 DNA: TGCGCCAGCAGCCGGGTAGGGCGCCCCCCAGACGAGCAGTACTTC

clone size: few
J gene: TRBJ2-5
V gene: TRBV7-9
D gene: NA
CDR3 protein: CASSFPSEETQYF
CDR3 DNA: TGTGCCAGCAGCTTCCCGTCAGAAGAGACCCAGTACTTC

clone size: NA
J gene: TRBJ2-7
V gene: TRBV7-2
D gene: TRBD2
CDR3 protein: CASSVAGGLYEQYF
CDR3 DNA: TGTGCCAGCAGCGTAGCGGGGGGGCTCTACGAGCAGTACTTC

clone size: NA
J gene: TRBJ2-3
V gene: TRBV21-1
D gene: NA
CDR3 protein: CASSKVVAGGGTDTQYF
CDR3 DNA: TGTGCCAGCAGCAAAGTGGTAGCGGGAGGGGGTACAGATACGCAGTATTTT

clone size: NA
J gene: TRBJ2-1
V gene: TRBV5-4
D gene: NA
CDR3 protein: CASSLVGLLSAYNEQFF
CDR3 DNA: TGTGCCAGCAGCTTAGTGGGACTCCTATCGGCCTACAATGAGCAGTTCTTC

clone size: NA
J gene: TRBJ2-5
V gene: TRBV5-1
D gene: TRBD1
CDR3 protein: CASSIWGRGRGETQYF
CDR3 DNA: TGCGCCAGCAGCATCTGGGGCAGGGGGCGCGGAGAGACCCAGTACTTC

clone size: once
J gene: TRBJ2-3
V gene: TRBV5-1
D gene: TRBD1
CDR3 protein: CASSYRDRGEDTQYF
CDR3 DNA: TGCGCCAGCAGCTACCGGGACAGGGGTGAAGATACGCAGTATTTT

clone size: NA
J gene: TRBJ1-1
V gene: TRBV15
D gene: NA
CDR3 protein: CATSRRQQRMNTEAFF
CDR3 DNA: TGTGCCACCAGCAGACGCCAACAACGGATGAACACTGAAGCTTTCTTT

clone size: few
J gene: TRBJ2-1
V gene: TRBV20-1
D gene: NA
CDR3 protein: CSAKDRYEQFF
CDR3 DNA: TGCAGTGCCAAAGACAGATATGAGCAGTTCTTC

clone size: NA
J gene: TRBJ2-7
V gene: TRBV5-4
D gene: NA
CDR3 protein: CASSPNLPAEQYF
CDR3 DNA: TGTGCCAGCAGCCCGAACCTCCCCGCCGAGCAGTACTTC

clone size: NA
J gene: TRBJ2-7
V gene: TRBV6-1
D gene: NA
CDR3 protein: CASSEGISSNHEQYF
CDR3 DNA: TGTGCCAGCAGTGAAGGAATTTCAAGCAACCACGAGCAGTACTTC

clone size: NA
J gene: TRBJ1-1
V gene: TRBV25-1
D gene: NA
CDR3 protein: CASSVGTEAFF
CDR3 DNA: TGTGCCAGCAGTGTCGGCACTGAAGCTTTCTTT

clone size: NA
J gene: TRBJ1-1
V gene: TRBV7-4
D gene: TRBD1
CDR3 protein: CASSGRGGQGNTEAFF
CDR3 DNA: TGTGCCAGCAGCGGCAGAGGGGGCCAGGGGAACACTGAAGCTTTCTTT

clone size: NA
J gene: TRBJ2-2
V gene: TRBV25-1
D gene: NA
CDR3 protein: CASSERQSNTGELFF
CDR3 DNA: TGTGCCAGCAGTGAACGACAGTCGAACACCGGGGAGCTGTTTTTT

clone size: few
J gene: TRBJ2-7
V gene: TRBV12-1
D gene: NA
CDR3 protein: CASPHEQYF
CDR3 DNA: TGTGCCAGCCCCCACGAGCAGTACTTC

clone size: NA
J gene: TRBJ2-7
V gene: TRBV6-1
D gene: NA
CDR3 protein: CASSPSGPYEQYF
CDR3 DNA: TGTGCCAGCAGCCCCAGTGGGCCGTACGAGCAGTACTTC

clone size: NA
J gene: TRBJ1-2
V gene: TRBV28
D gene: TRBD1
CDR3 protein: CASSPVPGQGNYGYTF
CDR3 DNA: TGTGCCAGCAGTCCTGTCCCGGGACAGGGGAACTATGGCTACACCTTC

clone size: NA
J gene: TRBJ1-1
V gene: TRBV29-1
D gene: NA
CDR3 protein: CSVVRGDTEAFF
CDR3 DNA: TGCAGCGTTGTACGGGGGGACACTGAAGCTTTCTTT

clone size: NA
J gene: TRBJ2-3
V gene: TRBV7-9
D gene: TRBD1
CDR3 protein: CASSPQGGDTQYF
CDR3 DNA: TGTGCCAGCAGCCCACAGGGGGGAGATACGCAGTATTTT

clone size: NA
J gene: TRBJ2-2
V gene: TRBV13
D gene: TRBD2
CDR3 protein: CASSLGAGGAGELFF
CDR3 DNA: TGTGCCAGCAGCCTAGGGGCGGGAGGGGCCGGGGAGCTGTTTTTT

clone size: NA
J gene: TRBJ2-1
V gene: TRBV20-1
D gene: NA
CDR3 protein: CSAEEQFF
CDR3 DNA: TGCAGTGCTGAGGAGCAGTTCTTC

clone size: once
J gene: TRBJ2-3
V gene: TRBV7-3
D gene: NA
CDR3 protein: CASSQGPLGSATDTQYF
CDR3 DNA: TGTGCCAGCAGTCAAGGGCCTCTAGGCTCCGCCACAGATACGCAGTATTTT

clone size: NA
J gene: TRBJ1-4
V gene: TRBV18
D gene: TRBD1
CDR3 protein: CASSSQGFREKLFF
CDR3 DNA: TGTGCCAGCTCATCACAGGGGTTTAGGGAAAAACTGTTTTTT

clone size: NA
J gene: TRBJ2-2
V gene: TRBV7-6
D gene: NA
CDR3 protein: CASSLVTDGTGELFF
CDR3 DNA: TGTGCCAGCAGCTTAGTCACCGACGGCACCGGGGAGCTGTTTTTT

clone size: NA
J gene: TRBJ1-1
V gene: TRBV6-1
D gene: NA
CDR3 protein: CASRNTEAFF
CDR3 DNA: TGTGCCAGCAGAAACACTGAAGCTTTCTTT

clone size: NA
J gene: TRBJ2-3
V gene: TRBV6-5
D gene: NA
CDR3 protein: CASRQGDTQYF
CDR3 DNA: TGTGCCAGCAGGCAGGGAGATACGCAGTATTTT